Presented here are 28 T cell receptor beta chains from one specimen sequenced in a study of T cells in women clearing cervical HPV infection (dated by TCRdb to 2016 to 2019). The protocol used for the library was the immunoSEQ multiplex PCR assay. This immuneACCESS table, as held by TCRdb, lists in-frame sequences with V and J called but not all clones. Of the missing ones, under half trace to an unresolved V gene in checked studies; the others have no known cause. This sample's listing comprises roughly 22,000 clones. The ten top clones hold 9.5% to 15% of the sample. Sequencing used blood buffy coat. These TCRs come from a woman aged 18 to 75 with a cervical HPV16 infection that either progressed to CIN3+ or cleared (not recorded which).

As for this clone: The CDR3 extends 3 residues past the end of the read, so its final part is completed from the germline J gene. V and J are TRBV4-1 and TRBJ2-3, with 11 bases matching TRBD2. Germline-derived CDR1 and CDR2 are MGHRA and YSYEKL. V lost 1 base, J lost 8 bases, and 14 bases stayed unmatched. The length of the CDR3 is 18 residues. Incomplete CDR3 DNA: TGCGCCAGCAGCCAAGCGCCCCTTAGCGGGGGGGCCCATGGTACG. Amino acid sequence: CASSQAPLSGGAHGT. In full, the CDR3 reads CASSQAPLSGGAHGTQYF.

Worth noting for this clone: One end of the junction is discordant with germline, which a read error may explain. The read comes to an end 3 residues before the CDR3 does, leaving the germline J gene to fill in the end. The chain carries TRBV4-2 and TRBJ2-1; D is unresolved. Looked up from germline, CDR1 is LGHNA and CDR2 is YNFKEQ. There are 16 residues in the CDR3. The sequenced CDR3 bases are TGCGCCAGCAGCCAAGATAGGGTGAGCTCCTACAATGAG. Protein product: CASSQDRVSSYNE. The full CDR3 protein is CASSQDRVSSYNEQFF.

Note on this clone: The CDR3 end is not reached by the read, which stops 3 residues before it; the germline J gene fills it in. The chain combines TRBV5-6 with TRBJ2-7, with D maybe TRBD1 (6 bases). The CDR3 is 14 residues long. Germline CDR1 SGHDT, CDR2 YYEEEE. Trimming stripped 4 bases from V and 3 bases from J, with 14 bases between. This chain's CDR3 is CASSHRDTRYEQYF. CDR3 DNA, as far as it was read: TGTGCCAGCAGCCACCGGGACACCCGCTACGAG.

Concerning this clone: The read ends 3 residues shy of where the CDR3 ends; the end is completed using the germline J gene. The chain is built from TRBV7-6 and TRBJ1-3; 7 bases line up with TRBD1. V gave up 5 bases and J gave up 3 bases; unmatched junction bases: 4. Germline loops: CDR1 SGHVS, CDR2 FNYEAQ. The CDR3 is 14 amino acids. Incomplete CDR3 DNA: TGTGCCAGCAGCCAGACAGGGTTTGGAAACACC. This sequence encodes CASSQTGFGNT. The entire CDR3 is CASSQTGFGNTIYF.

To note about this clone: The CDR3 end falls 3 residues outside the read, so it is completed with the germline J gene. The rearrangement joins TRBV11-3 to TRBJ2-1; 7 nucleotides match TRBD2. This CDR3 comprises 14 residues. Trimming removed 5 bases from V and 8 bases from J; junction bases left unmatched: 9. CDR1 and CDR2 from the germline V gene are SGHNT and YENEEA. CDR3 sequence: CASSRGRGSHEQFF. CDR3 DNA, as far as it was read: TGTGCCAGCAGCCGAGGGCGCGGGAGCCATGAG.

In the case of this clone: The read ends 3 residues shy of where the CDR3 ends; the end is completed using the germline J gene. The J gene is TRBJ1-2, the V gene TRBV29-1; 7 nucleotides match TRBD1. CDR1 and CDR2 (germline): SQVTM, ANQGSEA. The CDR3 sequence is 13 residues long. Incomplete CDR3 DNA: TGCAGCGTTTCGCAGGACAGGAGGAGCGGC. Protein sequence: CSVSQDRRSG. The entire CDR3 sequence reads CSVSQDRRSGYTF.

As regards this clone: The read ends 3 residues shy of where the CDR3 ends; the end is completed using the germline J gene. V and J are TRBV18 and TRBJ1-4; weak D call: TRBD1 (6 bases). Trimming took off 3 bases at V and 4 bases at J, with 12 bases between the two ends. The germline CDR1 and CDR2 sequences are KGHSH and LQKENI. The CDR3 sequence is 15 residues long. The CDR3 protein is CASSPQGHSNEKLFF. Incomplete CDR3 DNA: TGTGCCAGCTCACCTCAGGGACACAGTAATGAAAAA.

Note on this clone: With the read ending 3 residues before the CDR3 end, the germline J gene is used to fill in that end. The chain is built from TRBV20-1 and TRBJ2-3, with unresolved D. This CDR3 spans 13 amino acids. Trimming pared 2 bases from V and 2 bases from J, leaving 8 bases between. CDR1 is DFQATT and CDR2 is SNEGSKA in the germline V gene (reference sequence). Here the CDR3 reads CSARTEDTDTQYF. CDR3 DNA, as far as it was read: TGCAGTGCTAGAACAGAAGACACAGATACG.

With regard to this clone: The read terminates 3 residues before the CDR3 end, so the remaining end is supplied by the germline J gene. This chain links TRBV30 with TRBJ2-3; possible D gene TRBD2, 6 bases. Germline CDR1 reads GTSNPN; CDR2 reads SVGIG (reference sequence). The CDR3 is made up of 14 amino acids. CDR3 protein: CAWSVGGSQETQYF. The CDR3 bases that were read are TGTGCCTGGAGTGTGGGGGGTTCCCAAGAGACG.

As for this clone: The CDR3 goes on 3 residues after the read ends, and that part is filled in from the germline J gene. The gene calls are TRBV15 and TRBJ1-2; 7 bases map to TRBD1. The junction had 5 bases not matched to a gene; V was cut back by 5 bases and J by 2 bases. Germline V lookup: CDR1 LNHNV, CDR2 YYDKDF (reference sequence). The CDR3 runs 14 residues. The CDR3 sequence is CATSRGTANYGYTF. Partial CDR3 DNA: TGTGCCACCAGCCGAGGGACAGCGAACTATGGC.

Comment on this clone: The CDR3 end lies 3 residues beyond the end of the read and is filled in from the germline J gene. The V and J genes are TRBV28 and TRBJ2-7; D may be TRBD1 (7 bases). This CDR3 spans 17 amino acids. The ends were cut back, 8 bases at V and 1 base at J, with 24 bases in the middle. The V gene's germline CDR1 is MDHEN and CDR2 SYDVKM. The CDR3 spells CASVGLLGQGGSYEQYF. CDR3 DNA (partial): TGTGCCAGCGTCGGCCTTCTCGGCCAGGGGGGTTCCTACGAG.

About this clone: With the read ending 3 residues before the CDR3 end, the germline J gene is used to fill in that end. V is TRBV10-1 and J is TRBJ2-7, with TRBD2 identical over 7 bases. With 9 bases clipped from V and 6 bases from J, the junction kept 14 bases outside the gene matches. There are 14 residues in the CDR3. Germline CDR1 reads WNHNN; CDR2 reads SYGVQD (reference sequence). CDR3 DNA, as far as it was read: TGCGCCAGTTCCCTGAGCGGGGTGGAGGGCGAG. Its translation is CASSLSGVEGE. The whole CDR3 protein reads CASSLSGVEGEQYF.

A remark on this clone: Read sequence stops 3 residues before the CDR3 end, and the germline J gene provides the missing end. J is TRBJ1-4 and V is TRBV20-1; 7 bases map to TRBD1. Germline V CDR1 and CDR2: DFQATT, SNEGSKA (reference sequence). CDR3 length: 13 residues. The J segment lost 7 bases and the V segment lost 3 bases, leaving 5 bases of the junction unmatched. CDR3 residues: CSASKGAGEKLFF. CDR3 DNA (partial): TGCAGTGCTAGTAAGGGGGCTGGTGAAAAA.

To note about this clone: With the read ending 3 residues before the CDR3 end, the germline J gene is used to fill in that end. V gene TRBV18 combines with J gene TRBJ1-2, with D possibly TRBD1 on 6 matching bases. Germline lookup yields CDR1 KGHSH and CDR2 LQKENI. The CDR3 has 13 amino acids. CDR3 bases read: TGTGCCAGCTCACCAATTCGGACAGAAGGC. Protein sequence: CASSPIRTEG. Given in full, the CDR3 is CASSPIRTEGYTF.

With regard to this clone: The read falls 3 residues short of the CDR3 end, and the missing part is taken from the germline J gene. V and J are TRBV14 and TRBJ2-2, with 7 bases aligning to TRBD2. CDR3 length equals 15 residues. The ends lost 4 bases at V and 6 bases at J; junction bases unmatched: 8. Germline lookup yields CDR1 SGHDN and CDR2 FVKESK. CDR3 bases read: TGTGCCAGCAGCCGTCGACTAGCCCAGGCCGGGGAG. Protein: CASSRRLAQAGE. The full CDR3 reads CASSRRLAQAGELFF.

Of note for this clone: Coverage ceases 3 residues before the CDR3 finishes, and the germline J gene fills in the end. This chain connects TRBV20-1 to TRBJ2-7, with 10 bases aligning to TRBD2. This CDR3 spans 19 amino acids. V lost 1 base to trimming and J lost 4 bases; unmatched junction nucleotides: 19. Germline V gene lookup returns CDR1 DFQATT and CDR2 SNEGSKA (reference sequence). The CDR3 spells CSARGLQSLAGALGYEQYF. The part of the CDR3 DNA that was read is TGCAGTGCTAGAGGTCTCCAATCCCTAGCGGGAGCTTTAGGGTACGAG.

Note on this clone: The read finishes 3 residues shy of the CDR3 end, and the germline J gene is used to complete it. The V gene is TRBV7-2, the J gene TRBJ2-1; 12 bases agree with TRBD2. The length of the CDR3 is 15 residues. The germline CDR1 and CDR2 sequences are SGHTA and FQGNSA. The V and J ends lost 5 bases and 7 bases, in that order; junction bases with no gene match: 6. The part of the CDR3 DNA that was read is TGTGCCAGCAGCCAGCGACTAGCGGGAGCAAATGAG. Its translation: CASSQRLAGANE. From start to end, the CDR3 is CASSQRLAGANEQFF.

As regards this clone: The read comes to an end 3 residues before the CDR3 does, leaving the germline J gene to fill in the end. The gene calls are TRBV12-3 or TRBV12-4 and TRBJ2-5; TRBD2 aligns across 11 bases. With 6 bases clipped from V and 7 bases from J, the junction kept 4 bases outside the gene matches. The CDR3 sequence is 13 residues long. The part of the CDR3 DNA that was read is TGTGCCAGCAGCACTAGCGGGAGAGGGACC. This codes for CASSTSGRGT. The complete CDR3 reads CASSTSGRGTQYF.

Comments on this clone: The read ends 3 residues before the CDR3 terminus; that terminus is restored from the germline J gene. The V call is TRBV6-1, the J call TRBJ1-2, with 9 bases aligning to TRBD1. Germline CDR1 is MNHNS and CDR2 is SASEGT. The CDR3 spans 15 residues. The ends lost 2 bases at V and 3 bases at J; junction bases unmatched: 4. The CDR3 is CASSETGGDYYGYTF. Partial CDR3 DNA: TGTGCCAGCAGTGAAACAGGGGGCGACTACTATGGC.

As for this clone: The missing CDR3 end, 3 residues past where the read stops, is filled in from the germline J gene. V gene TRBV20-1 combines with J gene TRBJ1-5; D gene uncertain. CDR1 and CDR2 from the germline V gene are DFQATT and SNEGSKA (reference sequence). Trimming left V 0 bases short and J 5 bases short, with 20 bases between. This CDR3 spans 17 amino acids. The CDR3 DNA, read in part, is TGCAGTGCTAGAGATTTACCGTCCAGGCCTGGCGATCAGCCC. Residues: CSARDLPSRPGDQP. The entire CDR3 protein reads CSARDLPSRPGDQPQHF.

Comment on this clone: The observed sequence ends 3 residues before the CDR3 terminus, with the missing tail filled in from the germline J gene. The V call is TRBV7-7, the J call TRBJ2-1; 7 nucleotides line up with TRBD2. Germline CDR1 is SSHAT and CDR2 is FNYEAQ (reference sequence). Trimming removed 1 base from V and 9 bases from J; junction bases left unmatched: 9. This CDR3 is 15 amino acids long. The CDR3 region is CASSLGGGRRSEQFF. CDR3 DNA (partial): TGTGCCAGCAGCTTAGGTGGCGGGAGACGGTCTGAG.

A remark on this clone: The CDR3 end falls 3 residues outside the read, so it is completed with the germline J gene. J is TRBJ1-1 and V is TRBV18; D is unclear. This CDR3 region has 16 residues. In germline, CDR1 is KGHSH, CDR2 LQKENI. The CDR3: CASSPPGLASSYEAFF. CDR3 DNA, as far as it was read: TGTGCCAGCTCACCACCCGGACTAGCGAGCTCCTACGAG.

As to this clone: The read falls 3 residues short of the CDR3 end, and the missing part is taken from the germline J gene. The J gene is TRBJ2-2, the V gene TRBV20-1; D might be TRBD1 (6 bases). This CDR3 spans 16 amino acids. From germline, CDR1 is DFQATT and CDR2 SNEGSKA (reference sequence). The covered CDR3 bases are TGCAGTGCTGGAGGACAGACAGACTCTGGGGCCAACGTG. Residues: CSAGGQTDSGANV. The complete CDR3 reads CSAGGQTDSGANVLFF.

Partial CDR3 DNA: TGCGCCAGCAGTCGGACCTTACTAGCGGGAGAAAGCGAC. Its protein is CASSRTLLAGESD. The complete CDR3 protein is CASSRTLLAGESDYTF. V and J are TRBV23-1 and TRBJ1-2; D unclear. The CDR3 goes on 3 residues after the read ends, and that part is filled in from the germline J gene. TRBV23-1 is recorded as an ORF, its role being uncertain. The CDR3 totals 16 residues.

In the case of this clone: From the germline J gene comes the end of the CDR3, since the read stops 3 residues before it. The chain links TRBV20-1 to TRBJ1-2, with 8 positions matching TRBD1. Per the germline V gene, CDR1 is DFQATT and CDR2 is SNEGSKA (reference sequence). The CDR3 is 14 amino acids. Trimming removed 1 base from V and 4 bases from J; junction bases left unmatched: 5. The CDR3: CSARAPDRAYGYTF. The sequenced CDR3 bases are TGCAGTGCTAGAGCTCCGGACAGGGCCTATGGC.

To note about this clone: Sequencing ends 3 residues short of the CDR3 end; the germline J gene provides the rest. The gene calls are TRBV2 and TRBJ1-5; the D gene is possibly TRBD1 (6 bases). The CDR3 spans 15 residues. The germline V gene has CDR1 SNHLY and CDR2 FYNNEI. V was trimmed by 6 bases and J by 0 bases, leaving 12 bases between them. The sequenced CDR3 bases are TGTGCCAGCAGGCTAGGGGGTCTTAGCAATCAGCCC. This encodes CASRLGGLSNQP. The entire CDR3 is CASRLGGLSNQPQHF.

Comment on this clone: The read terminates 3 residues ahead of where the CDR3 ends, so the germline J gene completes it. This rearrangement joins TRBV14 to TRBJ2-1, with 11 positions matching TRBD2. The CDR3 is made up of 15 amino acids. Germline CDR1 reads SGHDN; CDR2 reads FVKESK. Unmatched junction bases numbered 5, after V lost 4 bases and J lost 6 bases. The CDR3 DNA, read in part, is TGTGCCAGCAGCCCCAGACTAGCGGGATCCAATGAG. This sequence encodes CASSPRLAGSNE. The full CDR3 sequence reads CASSPRLAGSNEQFF.

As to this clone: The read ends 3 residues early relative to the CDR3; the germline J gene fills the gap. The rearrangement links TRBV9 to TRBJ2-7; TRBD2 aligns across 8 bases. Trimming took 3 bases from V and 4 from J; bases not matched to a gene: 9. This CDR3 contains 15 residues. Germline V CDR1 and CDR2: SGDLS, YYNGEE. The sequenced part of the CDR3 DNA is TGTGCCAGCAGCGCCGGGTTAGCGGGGTTATACGAG. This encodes CASSAGLAGLYE. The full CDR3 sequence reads CASSAGLAGLYEQYF.